Below, 3 T cell receptor beta chains from the same sample are listed, as sequenced in a study of blood T cell repertoires in COVID-19. Sequencing was performed with immunoSEQ multiplex PCR; in TCRdb, only in-frame clones are kept and a portion is missing. The data contain over 400,000 clones, 85% to 90% of them singletons. The sample comprised peripheral blood. These receptors originate from a woman aged 45-60 years with COVID-19, enrolled during active disease.

The V and J genes are TRBV27 and TRBJ1-1, with D perhaps TRBD1 (6 bases). The germline gives CDR1 MNHEY, CDR2 SMNVEV (reference sequence). CDR3 length equals 13 residues. The ends were cut back, 5 bases at V and 7 bases at J, with 14 bases in the middle. The DNA for the CDR3 is TGTGCCAGCAGTCCAGTCGGACAGTTTGAAGCTTTCTTT. Translated: CASSPVGQFEAFF.

This chain joins TRBV5-1 and TRBJ2-7, with 7 bases lining up with TRBD2. The CDR3 has 14 residues. Looked up from germline, CDR1 is SGHRS and CDR2 is YFSETQ. J was trimmed by 1 base and V by 4 bases; bases with no gene match: 5. Written as DNA, the CDR3 is TGCGCCAGCAGCAGTAGCGGGCGTTCCTACGAGCAGTACTTC. The encoded protein is CASSSSGRSYEQYF.

CDR3 protein: CASSSQGRGMTDTQYF. The CDR3 DNA sequence: TGTGCCAGCAGCTCCCAGGGGCGAGGTATGACAGATACGCAGTATTTT. V is TRBV5-5 and J is TRBJ2-3, with a tentative D call TRBD1 (6 bases). V dropped 3 bases and J dropped 3 bases, with 17 bases sitting between them. CDR3 size: 16 residues. Germline loops: CDR1 SGHKS, CDR2 YYEKEE (reference sequence).